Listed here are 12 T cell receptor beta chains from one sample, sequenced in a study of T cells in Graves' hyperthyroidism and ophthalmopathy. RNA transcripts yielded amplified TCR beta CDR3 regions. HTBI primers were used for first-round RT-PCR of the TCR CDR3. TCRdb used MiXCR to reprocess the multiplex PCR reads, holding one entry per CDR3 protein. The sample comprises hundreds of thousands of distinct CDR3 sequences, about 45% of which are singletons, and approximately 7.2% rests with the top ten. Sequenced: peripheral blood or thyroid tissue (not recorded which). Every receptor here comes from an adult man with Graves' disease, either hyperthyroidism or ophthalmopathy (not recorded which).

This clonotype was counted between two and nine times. CDR3 residues: CASSNRMNTEAFF. The CDR3 DNA reads TGTGCCAGCAGTAACAGAATGAACACTGAAGCTTTCTTT. The chain recombines TRBV2 with TRBJ1-1, with D hard to call. V lost 5 bases and J 0 bases, leaving 7 bases between the germline ends. CDR1 SNHLY and CDR2 FYNNEI come from the germline V gene. The CDR3 consists of 13 residues.

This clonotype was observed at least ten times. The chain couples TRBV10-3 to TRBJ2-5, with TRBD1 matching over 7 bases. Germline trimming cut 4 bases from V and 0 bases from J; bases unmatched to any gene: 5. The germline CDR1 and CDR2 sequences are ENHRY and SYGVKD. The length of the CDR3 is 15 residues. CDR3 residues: CAISGRTGNQETQYF. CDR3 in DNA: TGTGCCATCAGTGGCAGGACAGGCAACCAAGAGACCCAGTACTTC.

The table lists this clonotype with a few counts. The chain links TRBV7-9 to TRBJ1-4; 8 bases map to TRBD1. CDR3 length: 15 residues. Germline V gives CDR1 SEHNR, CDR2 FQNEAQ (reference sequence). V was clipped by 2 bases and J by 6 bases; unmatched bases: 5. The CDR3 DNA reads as TGTGCCAGCAGCTTAAGGACAGGGCCGGATGAAAAACTGTTTTTT. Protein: CASSLRTGPDEKLFF.

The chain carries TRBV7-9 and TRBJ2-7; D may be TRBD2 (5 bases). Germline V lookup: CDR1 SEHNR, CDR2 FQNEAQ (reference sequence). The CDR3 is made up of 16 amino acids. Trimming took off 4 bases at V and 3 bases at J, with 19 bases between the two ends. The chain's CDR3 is CASSSNRRANDYEQYF. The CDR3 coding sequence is TGTGCCAGCAGCTCTAATCGGCGGGCAAACGACTACGAGCAGTACTTC.

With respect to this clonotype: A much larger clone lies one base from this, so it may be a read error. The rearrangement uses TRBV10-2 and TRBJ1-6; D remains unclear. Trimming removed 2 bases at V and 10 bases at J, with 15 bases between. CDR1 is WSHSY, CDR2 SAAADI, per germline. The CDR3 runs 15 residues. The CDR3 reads CASSETRSFRSPLHF. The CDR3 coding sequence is TGCGCCAGCAGTGAGACGAGGAGTTTTAGGTCACCCCTCCACTTT.

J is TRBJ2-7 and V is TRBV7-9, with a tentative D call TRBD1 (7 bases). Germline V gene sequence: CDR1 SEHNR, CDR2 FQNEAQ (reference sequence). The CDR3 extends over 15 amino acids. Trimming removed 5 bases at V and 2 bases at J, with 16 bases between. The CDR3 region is CASSQGLTGAYEQYF. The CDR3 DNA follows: TGTGCCAGCAGCCAAGGACTAACAGGGGCCTACGAGCAGTACTTC. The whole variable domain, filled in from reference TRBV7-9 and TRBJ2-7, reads DTGVSQNPRHKITKRGQNVTFRCDPISEHNRLYWYRQTLGQGPEFLTYFQNEAQLEKSRLLSDRFSAERPKGSFSTLEIQRTEQGDSAMYLCASSQGLTGAYEQYFGPGTRLTVT.

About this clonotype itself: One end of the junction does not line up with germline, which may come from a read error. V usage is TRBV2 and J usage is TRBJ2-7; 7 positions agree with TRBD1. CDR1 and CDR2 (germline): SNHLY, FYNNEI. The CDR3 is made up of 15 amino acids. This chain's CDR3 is CAGSRQQGSSYEQYF. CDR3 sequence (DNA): TGTGCCGGCAGTCGTCAACAGGGGTCCTCCTACGAGCAGTACTTC.

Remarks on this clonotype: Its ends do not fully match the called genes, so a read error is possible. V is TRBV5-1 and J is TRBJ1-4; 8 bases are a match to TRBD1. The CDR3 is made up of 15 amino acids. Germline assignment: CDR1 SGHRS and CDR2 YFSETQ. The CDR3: CASSLQTGANERLFF. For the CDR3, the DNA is TGCGCCAGCAGCTTGCAGACAGGGGCAAATGAAAGACTGTTTTTT.

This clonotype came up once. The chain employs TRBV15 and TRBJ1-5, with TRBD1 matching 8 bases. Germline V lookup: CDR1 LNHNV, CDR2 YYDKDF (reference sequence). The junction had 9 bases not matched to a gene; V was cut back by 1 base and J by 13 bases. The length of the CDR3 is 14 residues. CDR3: CATSRAGGLGNQHF. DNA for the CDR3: TGTGCCACCAGCAGAGCAGGGGGCCTTGGCAATCAGCATTTT.

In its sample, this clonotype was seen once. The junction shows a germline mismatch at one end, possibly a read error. In DNA form, the CDR3 reads TGTGCCAGCGGGACAGGCCTTGGGGCTTTCTTT. As protein: CASGTGLGAFF. The genes are TRBV29-1 and TRBJ1-1; 8 nucleotides align to TRBD1. The germline V gene encodes CDR1 SQVTM and CDR2 ANQGSEA. CDR3 length equals 11 residues.

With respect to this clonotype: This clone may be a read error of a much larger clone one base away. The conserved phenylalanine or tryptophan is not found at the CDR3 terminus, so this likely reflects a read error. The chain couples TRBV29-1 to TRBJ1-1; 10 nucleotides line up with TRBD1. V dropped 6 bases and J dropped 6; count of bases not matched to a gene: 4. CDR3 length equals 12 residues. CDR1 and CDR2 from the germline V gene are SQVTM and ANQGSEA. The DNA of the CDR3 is TGCAGCGTCGGACAGGGGGGCTCTGAAGCTTTCCTT. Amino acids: CSVGQGGSEAFL.

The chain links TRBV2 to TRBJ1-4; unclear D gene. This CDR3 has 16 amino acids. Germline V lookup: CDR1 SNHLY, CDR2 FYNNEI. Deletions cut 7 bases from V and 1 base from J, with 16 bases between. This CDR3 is CASTARGGETNEKLFF. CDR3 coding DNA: TGTGCCAGCACTGCCCGCGGCGGGGAAACTAATGAAAAACTGTTTTTT.